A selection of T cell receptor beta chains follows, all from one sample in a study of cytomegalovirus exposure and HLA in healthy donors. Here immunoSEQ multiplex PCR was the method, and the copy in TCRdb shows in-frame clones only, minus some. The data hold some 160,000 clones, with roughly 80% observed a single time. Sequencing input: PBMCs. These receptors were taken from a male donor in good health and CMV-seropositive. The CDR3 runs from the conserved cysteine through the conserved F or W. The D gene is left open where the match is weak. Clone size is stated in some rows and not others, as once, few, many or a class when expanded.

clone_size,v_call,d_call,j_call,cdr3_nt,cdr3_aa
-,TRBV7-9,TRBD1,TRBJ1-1,TGTGCCAGCAGCTCAGTCCGGGACAGGGGGCTTACTGAAGCTTTCTTT,CASSSVRDRGLTEAFF
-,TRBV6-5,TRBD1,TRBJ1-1,TGTGCCAGCAGCCGACGACAGGGGGGAGGCACTGAAGCTTTCTTT,CASSRRQGGGTEAFF
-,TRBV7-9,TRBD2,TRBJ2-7,TGTGCCAGCAGCCCAGGACTAGCGGGAGAGTACGAGCAGTACTTC,CASSPGLAGEYEQYF
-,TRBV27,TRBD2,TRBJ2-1,TGTGCCAGCAGTTTGACGGCGGGAGGATACAATGAGCAGTTCTTC,CASSLTAGGYNEQFF
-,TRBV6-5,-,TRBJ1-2,TGTGCCAGCAGTTATTCCCCGGTGCTAGGCTCTGGCTACACCTTC,CASSYSPVLGSGYTF
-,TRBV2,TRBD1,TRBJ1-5,TGTGCCAGCAGGGAGACAGGGGCGCCGGTGCAGCCCCAGCATTTT,CASRETGAPVQPQHF
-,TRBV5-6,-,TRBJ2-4,TGTGCCAGCAGCTTGGCGGGCAGGGGCATTCAGTACTTC,CASSLAGRGIQYF
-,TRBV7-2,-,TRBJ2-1,TGTGCCAGCAGCCCACGAGATGGTAGAGGAACTAGAACCTACAATGAGCAGTTCTTC,CASSPRDGRGTRTYNEQFF
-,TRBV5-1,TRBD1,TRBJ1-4,TGCGCCAGCAGCCCCCCCGGGACAGGGACCGAAAAACTGTTTTTT,CASSPPGTGTEKLFF
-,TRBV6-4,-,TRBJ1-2,TGTGCCAGCAGTCCTGAGGGCTTCAACTATGGCTACACCTTC,CASSPEGFNYGYTF
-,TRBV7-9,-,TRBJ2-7,TGTGCCAGCAGCTCTGACCTGGACGGGATCTCCTACGAGCAGTACTTC,CASSSDLDGISYEQYF
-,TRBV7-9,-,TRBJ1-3,TGTGCCAGCAGCTGGGGGCATACGGGAAACACCATATATTTT,CASSWGHTGNTIYF
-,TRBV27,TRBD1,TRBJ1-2,TGTGCCAGCTCTACAGGGGAGGAGGGCTACACCTTC,CASSTGEEGYTF
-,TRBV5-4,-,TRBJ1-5,TGTGCCAGCAGCTTAGCCCAGGATCAGCCCCAGCATTTT,CASSLAQDQPQHF
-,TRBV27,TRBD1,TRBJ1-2,TGTGCCAGCAGTTCCCATGGGACAGGGAACTATGGCTACACCTTC,CASSSHGTGNYGYTF
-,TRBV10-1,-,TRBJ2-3,TGCGCCAGCAGTGAGAGGGGTCTAGCGACTACGCAGTATTTT,CASSERGLATTQYF
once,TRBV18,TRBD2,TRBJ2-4,TGTGCCAGCTCCCTAGCGGGAGTAGCCAAAAACATTCAGTACTTC,CASSLAGVAKNIQYF